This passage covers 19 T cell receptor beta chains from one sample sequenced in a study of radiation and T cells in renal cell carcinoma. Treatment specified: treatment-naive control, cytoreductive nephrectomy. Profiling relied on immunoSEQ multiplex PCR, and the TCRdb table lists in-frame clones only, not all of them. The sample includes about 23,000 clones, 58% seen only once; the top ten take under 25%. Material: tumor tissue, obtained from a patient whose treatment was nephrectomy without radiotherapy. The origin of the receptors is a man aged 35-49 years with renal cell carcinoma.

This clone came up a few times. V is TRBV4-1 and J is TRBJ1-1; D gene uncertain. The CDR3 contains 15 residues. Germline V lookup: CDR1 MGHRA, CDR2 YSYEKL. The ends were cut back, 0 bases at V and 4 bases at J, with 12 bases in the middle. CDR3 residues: CASSQELFAGTEAFF. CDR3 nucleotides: TGCGCCAGCAGCCAAGAACTCTTTGCGGGCACTGAAGCTTTCTTT.

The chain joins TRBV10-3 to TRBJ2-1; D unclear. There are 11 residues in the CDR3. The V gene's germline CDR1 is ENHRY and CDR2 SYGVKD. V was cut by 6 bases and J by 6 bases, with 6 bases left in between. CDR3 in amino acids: CAIRGPNEQFF. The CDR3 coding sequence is TGTGCCATCAGAGGGCCCAATGAGCAGTTCTTC.

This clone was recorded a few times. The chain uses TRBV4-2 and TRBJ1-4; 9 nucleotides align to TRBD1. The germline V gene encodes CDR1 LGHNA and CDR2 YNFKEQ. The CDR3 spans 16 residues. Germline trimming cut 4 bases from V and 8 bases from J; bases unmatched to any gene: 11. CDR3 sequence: CASSLLTGTGHEKLFF. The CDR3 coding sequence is TGTGCCAGCAGCCTATTGACCGGGACAGGGCACGAAAAACTGTTTTTT.

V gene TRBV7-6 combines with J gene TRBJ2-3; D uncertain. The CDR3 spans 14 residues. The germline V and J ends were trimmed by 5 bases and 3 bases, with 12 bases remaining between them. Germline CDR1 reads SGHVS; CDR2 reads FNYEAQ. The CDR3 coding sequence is TGTGCCAGCAGCCCCCCTTATGGTACAGATACGCAGTATTTT. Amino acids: CASSPPYGTDTQYF.

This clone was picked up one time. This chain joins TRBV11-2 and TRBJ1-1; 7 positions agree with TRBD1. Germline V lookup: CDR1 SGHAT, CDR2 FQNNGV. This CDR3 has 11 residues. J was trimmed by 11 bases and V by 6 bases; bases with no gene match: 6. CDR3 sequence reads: CASRRDRVAFF. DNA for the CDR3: TGTGCCAGCAGACGGGACAGAGTGGCTTTCTTT.

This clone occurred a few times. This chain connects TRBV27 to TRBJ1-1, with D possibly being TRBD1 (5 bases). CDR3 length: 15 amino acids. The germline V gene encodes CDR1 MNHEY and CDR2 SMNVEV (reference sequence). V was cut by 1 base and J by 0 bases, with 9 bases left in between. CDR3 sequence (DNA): TGTGCCAGCAGTTTATATGGGACTATGAACACTGAAGCTTTCTTT. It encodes CASSLYGTMNTEAFF.

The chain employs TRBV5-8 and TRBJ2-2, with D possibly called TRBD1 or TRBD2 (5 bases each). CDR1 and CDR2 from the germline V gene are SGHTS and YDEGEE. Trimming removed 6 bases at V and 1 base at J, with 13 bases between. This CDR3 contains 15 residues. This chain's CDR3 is CASKTTDRNTGELFF. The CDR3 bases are TGTGCCAGCAAGACTACTGACAGGAACACCGGGGAGCTGTTTTTT.

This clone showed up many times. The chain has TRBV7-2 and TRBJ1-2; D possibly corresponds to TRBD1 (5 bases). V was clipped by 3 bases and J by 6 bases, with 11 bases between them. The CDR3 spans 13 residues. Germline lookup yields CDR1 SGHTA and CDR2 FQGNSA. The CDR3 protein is CASSLGGRDGYTF. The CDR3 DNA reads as TGTGCCAGCAGCTTGGGGGGGAGGGATGGCTACACCTTC.

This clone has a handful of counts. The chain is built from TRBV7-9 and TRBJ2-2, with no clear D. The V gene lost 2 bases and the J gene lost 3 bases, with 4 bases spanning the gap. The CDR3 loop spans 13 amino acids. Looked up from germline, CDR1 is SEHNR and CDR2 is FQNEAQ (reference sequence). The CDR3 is CASSLTYTGELFF. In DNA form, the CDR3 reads TGTGCCAGCAGCTTAACATACACCGGGGAGCTGTTTTTT.

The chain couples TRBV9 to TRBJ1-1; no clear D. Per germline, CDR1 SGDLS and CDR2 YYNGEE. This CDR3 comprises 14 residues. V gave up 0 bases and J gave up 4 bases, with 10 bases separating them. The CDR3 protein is CASSVVPGGTEAFF. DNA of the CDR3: TGTGCCAGCAGCGTAGTGCCGGGAGGCACTGAAGCTTTCTTT.

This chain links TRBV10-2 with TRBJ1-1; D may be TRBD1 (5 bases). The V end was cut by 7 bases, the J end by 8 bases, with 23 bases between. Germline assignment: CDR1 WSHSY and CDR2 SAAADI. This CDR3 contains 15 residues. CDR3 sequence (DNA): TGCGCCAGCACCTCTGAGCTCTCAGGGAAAACAGAAGCTTTCTTT. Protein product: CASTSELSGKTEAFF.

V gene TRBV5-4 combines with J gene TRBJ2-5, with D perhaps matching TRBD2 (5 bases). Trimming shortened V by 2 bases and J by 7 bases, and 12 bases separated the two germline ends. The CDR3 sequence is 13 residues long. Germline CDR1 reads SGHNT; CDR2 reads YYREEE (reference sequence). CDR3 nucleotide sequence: TGTGCCAGCAGCTTTGAGGGATTAGTGACCCAGTACTTC. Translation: CASSFEGLVTQYF.

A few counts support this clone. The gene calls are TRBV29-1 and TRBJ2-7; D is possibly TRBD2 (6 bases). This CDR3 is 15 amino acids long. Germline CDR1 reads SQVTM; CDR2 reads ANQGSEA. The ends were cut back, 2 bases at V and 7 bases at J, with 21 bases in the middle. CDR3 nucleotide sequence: TGCAGCGTTGAAAGGCATGGAGGGCCGGGTCAAGAGCAGTACTTC. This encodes CSVERHGGPGQEQYF.

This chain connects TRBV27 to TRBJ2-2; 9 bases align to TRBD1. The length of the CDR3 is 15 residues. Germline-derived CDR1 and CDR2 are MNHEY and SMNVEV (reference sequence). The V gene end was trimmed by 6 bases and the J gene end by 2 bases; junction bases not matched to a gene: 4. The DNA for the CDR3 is TGTGCCAGCAGGCGACAGGGGGGAAACACCGGGGAGCTGTTTTTT. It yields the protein CASRRQGGNTGELFF.

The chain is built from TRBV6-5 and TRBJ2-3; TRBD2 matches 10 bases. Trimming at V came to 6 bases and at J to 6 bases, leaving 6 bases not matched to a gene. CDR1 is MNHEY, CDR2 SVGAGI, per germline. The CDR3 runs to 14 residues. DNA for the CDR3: TGTGCCAGCAGGAGCGGGGGGGCGAGGGATACGCAGTATTTT. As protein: CASRSGGARDTQYF.

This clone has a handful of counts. Written as DNA, the CDR3 is TGTGCCAGCAGGGGGGACAGGGCCGGCAAAAACATTCAGTACTTC. Protein: CASRGDRAGKNIQYF. The V call is TRBV6-6, the J call TRBJ2-4; 9 bases are a match to TRBD1. Per the germline V gene, CDR1 is MNHNY and CDR2 is SVGAGI (reference sequence). This CDR3 region has 15 residues. V shed 6 bases, J shed 3 bases, and the junction held 6 bases outside the gene matches.

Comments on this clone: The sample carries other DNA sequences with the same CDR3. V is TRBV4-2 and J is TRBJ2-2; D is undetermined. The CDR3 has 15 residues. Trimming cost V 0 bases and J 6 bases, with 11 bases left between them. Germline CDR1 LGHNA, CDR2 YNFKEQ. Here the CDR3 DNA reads TGTGCCAGCAGCCAAGAGGGTCCTGGGGCCGGGGAGCTGTTTTTT. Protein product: CASSQEGPGAGELFF.

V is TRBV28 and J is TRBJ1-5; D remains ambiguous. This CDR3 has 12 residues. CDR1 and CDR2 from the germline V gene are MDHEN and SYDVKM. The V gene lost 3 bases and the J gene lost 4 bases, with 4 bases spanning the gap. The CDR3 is CASSFPNQPQHF. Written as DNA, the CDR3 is TGTGCCAGCAGTTTTCCTAATCAGCCCCAGCATTTT. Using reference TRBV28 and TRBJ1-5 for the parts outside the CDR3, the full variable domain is DVKVTQSSRYLVKRTGEKVFLECVQDMDHENMFWYRQDPGLGLRLIYFSYDVKMKEKGDIPEGYSVSREKKERFSLILESASTNQTSMYLCASSFPNQPQHFGDGTRLSIL.

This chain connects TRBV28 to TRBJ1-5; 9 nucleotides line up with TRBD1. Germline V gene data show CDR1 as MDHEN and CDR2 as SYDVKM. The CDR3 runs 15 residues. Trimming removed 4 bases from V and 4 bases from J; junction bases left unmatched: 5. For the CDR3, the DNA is TGTGCCAGCAGTTCCACAGGGGGCGGTAATCAGCCCCAGCATTTT. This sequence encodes CASSSTGGGNQPQHF.